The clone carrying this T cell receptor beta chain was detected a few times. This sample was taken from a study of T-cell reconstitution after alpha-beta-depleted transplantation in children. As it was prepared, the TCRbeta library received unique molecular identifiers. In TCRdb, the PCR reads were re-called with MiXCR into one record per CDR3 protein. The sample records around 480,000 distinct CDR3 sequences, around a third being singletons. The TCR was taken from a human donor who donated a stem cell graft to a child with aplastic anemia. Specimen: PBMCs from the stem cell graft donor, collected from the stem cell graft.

CDR3 in amino acids: CASSQVSMTGRPNEAFF. The CDR3 nucleotides are TGCGCCAGCAGCCAAGTCTCTATGACAGGGAGGCCGAATGAAGCTTTCTTT. This chain joins TRBV4-3 and TRBJ1-1; 7 bases are shared with TRBD1. This CDR3 spans 17 amino acids. Per the germline V gene, CDR1 is LGHNA and CDR2 is YSLEER. V lost 1 base and J lost 7; bases outside the gene matches: 15.